Below, one T cell receptor (beta chain) is given with its context. As processed by the authors: Quantification of nucleated cells was approximated via reference gene primer amplification. Here immunoSEQ multiplex PCR was the method, and the copy in TCRdb shows in-frame clones only, minus some. V, J and clone size are taken as reported in that table, and D and trimming were inferred from the DNA itself. The sample consists of about 110,000 clones, 84% of them appearing once. The data belong to a study of blood T cell repertoires in COVID-19. The CDR3 consists of 15 residues. V shed 5 bases, J shed 7 bases, and the junction held 9 bases outside the gene matches. Germline lookup yields CDR1 SGHNT and CDR2 YYREEE (reference sequence).

The chain couples TRBV5-4 to TRBJ2-1; the match to TRBD1 covers 10 bases. The sequence was collected from a woman over 75 with active or convalescent COVID-19. The sequencing sample was made of peripheral blood. The CDR3 region is CASRAAGTGVNEQFF. Written as DNA, the CDR3 is TGTGCCAGCAGAGCAGCCGGGACAGGGGTTAATGAGCAGTTCTTC.